Listed below are T cell receptor beta chains from one sample, sequenced in a study of shared clonotypes between healthy human individuals. Here immunoSEQ multiplex PCR was the method, and the copy in TCRdb shows in-frame clones only, minus some. This table has 550,000 to 700,000 clones, around three quarters appearing once. Sequenced: memory CD4+ T cells sorted from blood. The receptors here all came from a woman aged 30 to 39 in good health. CDR3s include the opening cysteine and the closing phenylalanine or tryptophan. The D gene is left open where the match is weak.

v_call d_call cdr3_aa
TRBV7-9 - CASRRDGADNEQFF
TRBV5-1 TRBD2 CASSLGSGRMTDTQYF
TRBV7-6 - CASSPTQGRNTDTQYF
TRBV7-2 - CASSPPPPETQYF
TRBV5-1 TRBD2 CASSFSGSLQETQYF
TRBV19 - CASSIDPENAYEQYF
TRBV27 - CASRPAGPSYEQYF
TRBV6-1 TRBD1 CASSENRGPADTEAFF
TRBV7-3 - CASSRGANTEAFF
TRBV30 - CAWSMGDYGYTF
TRBV7-2 TRBD1 CASSFDRGWTEAFF
TRBV7-9 - CASSRQNTGELFF
TRBV30 - CAWSVDMRGMGEQFF
TRBV7-9 TRBD2 CASSLVLTSSTHEQFF
TRBV18 - CASSPRTQNTEAFF
TRBV18 TRBD1 CASSGQGGETQYF
TRBV28 TRBD2 CAGRSGALDTGELFF
TRBV7-9 - CASSLDWAGAEAFF
TRBV2 - CASRQGGRNEQFF
TRBV6-4 TRBD1 CASSDNRGSGANVLTF
TRBV10-2 - CASSHLDEQFF
TRBV28 - CASSLSEDIKAFF
TRBV6-5 TRBD1 CASSHSGTVNQPQHF
TRBV6-1 TRBD2 CASSLLAGTYEQYF
TRBV28 TRBD1 CASSRDRLLGGGYTF
TRBV7-3 TRBD1 CASSRADRGAFF
TRBV15 TRBD2 CATSPGGGLYEQYF
TRBV30 - CAWSIGTAGNTIYF
TRBV7-3 - CASSPRAVYNPQETQYF
TRBV5-4 - CASRRRSAGVNYGYTF
TRBV7-9 TRBD2 CASRREGEQYF
TRBV7-2 - CASSRSGPSDNEQFF
TRBV28 - CASPRTRTPSTDTQYF
TRBV2 - CASTKNGGNQPQHF
TRBV6-5 TRBD1 CASSYSTGVEQFF
TRBV5-1 TRBD1 CASSFKTGQGGSEQYF
TRBV28 - CASSSPRGRNEQFF
TRBV7-8 - CASSSSKPQSRANVLTF
TRBV11-3 - CASSLGGGKETQYF
TRBV11-2 - CASSLVPGGRGYGYTF
TRBV7-6 TRBD2 CASTTTERGAYNEQFF
TRBV20-1 - CSARMDRPQYF
TRBV5-1 - CASSTGHEETQYF
TRBV30 TRBD2 CASGLAGGPETQYF
TRBV11-2 - CASSLFASDNEKLFF
TRBV5-8 TRBD1 CASAPRTGQTEAFF
TRBV7-2 - CASSLDSVSSYEQYF
TRBV14 TRBD2 CASSQSGGRNTQYF
TRBV29-1 TRBD2 CSVGLALQTQYF
TRBV5-6 TRBD2 CASSFSRLAGNTGELFF
TRBV29-1 - CSVGAGTRGYTF
TRBV30 TRBD1 CAWGTGGADTIYF
TRBV19 - CASHPDGRAYTIYF
TRBV9 - CASSVLDGSSGDTQYF
TRBV29-1 TRBD1 CSVRQTGLSF
TRBV6-6 TRBD2 CASTPTTAGNTGELFF
TRBV7-3 TRBD2 CASSPGGTRKRNEQFF
TRBV6-1 - CASSDLGFYGYTF
TRBV2 TRBD1 CASRRDRDPGANVLTF